These T cell receptor beta chains were read from a single sample in a study of cytomegalovirus exposure and HLA in healthy donors. The repertoire was sequenced with immunoSEQ multiplex PCR; TCRdb's copy has only in-frame clones and lacks some. Of some 130,000 clones in the sample, roughly 80% are singletons; the top ten hold roughly 0.87%. Sequencing input: PBMCs. The receptors were gathered from a man between 18 and 29 years old in good health and CMV-seronegative. Each CDR3 is given with its conserved first and last residue. A D gene is named only where the DNA matches it firmly. Size is omitted from some rows. Given values are once, few, many or a class for expanded clones.

J gene	D gene	clone size	V gene	CDR3 protein	CDR3 DNA
TRBJ2-7	TRBD1	NA	TRBV4-1	CASSQGGTGVYGEQYF	TGCGCCAGCAGCCAAGGTGGGACAGGAGTCTATGGTGAGCAGTACTTC
TRBJ1-5	NA	NA	TRBV5-1	CASSLEGVGDQPQHF	TGCGCCAGCAGCTTGGAAGGAGTCGGGGATCAGCCCCAGCATTTT
TRBJ2-2	TRBD1	once	TRBV7-9	CASSPVGQGNTGELFF	TGTGCCAGCAGCCCGGTCGGACAGGGCAACACCGGGGAGCTGTTTTTT
TRBJ1-1	TRBD1	NA	TRBV9	CASSVATQGADTEAFF	TGTGCCAGCAGCGTAGCTACCCAGGGGGCGGACACTGAAGCTTTCTTT
TRBJ1-2	TRBD1	NA	TRBV9	CASSATGANYGYTF	TGTGCCAGCAGCGCCACAGGGGCTAACTATGGCTACACCTTC
TRBJ1-3	TRBD1	NA	TRBV2	CASSPTGDTIYF	TGTGCCAGCAGTCCAACAGGGGACACCATATATTTT
TRBJ1-5	NA	NA	TRBV19	CASSTGMEGQPQHF	TGTGCCAGTAGTACAGGGATGGAAGGTCAGCCCCAGCATTTT
TRBJ1-2	TRBD1	NA	TRBV2	CASTVGTATNYGYTF	TGTGCCAGCACGGTGGGGACAGCCACTAACTATGGCTACACCTTC
TRBJ1-1	NA	once	TRBV5-8	CASSPQSTPNTEAFF	TGTGCCAGCAGCCCCCAATCGACTCCGAACACTGAAGCTTTCTTT
TRBJ1-5	NA	few	TRBV6-5	CASSYSQNSNQPQHF	TGTGCCAGCAGTTACTCCCAAAATAGCAATCAGCCCCAGCATTTT
TRBJ2-5	TRBD1	NA	TRBV9	CASSGQGRETQYF	TGTGCCAGCAGCGGACAGGGGCGGGAGACCCAGTACTTC
TRBJ1-2	TRBD1	NA	TRBV18	CASSPSGQGSGSGYTF	TGTGCCAGCTCACCCTCCGGACAGGGGTCTGGCTCTGGCTACACCTTC
TRBJ2-3	NA	NA	TRBV4-2	CASSQDPQGQRHTDTQYF	TGTGCCAGCAGCCAAGACCCCCAGGGGCAGAGACACACAGATACGCAGTATTTT
TRBJ1-1	NA	NA	TRBV19	CASTSRGLNTEAFF	TGTGCCAGTACCTCAAGAGGCTTGAACACTGAAGCTTTCTTT
TRBJ2-7	NA	NA	TRBV5-4	CASSSAGTHYEQYF	TGTGCCAGCAGCTCGGCGGGGACTCACTACGAGCAGTACTTC
TRBJ2-5	NA	NA	TRBV5-5	CASSLGTSQETQYF	TGTGCCAGCAGCTTGGGCACTAGCCAAGAGACCCAGTACTTC
TRBJ1-6	NA	few	TRBV6-6	CASSPLLNSPLHF	TGTGCCAGCAGTCCGCTTCTAAATTCACCCCTCCACTTT
TRBJ1-6	NA	NA	TRBV27	CASSTRMVFGAYNSPLHF	TGTGCCAGCAGCACTAGAATGGTCTTTGGGGCCTATAATTCACCCCTCCACTTT
TRBJ2-2	TRBD2	NA	TRBV9	CASSAGLAVTGELFF	TGTGCCAGCAGCGCCGGACTAGCGGTTACCGGGGAGCTGTTTTTT
TRBJ2-5	NA	NA	TRBV6-5	CASSRDSQETQYF	TGTGCCAGCAGCCGCGACAGTCAAGAGACCCAGTACTTC
TRBJ2-1	TRBD1	NA	TRBV7-2	CASSFLRETGPFF	TGTGCCAGCAGCTTTCTGAGGGAGACAGGGCCGTTCTTC
TRBJ1-3	TRBD1	NA	TRBV7-2	CASSYAPTGGSGNTIYF	TGTGCCAGCAGCTACGCCCCTACAGGGGGCTCTGGAAACACCATATATTTT
TRBJ1-1	TRBD1	NA	TRBV11-2	CASSPSPQGARTFF	TGTGCCAGCAGCCCATCCCCCCAGGGGGCTCGGACTTTCTTT
TRBJ2-1	NA	NA	TRBV7-9	CASSLVVAVVSHNEQFF	TGTGCCAGCAGCTTAGTAGTTGCCGTGGTCTCCCACAATGAGCAGTTCTTC
TRBJ2-1	NA	NA	TRBV5-1	CASSYGHRVSGNEQFF	TGCGCCAGCAGCTACGGACACAGGGTTAGTGGCAATGAGCAGTTCTTC
TRBJ2-1	TRBD2	NA	TRBV6-6	CASSYSGGSYNEQFF	TGTGCCAGCAGTTACTCGGGGGGGTCCTACAATGAGCAGTTCTTC
TRBJ2-3	NA	NA	TRBV4-3	CASSQDFGGAGSTDTQYF	TGCGCCAGCAGCCAAGATTTCGGCGGGGCTGGGAGCACAGATACGCAGTATTTT
TRBJ2-5	NA	NA	TRBV7-9	CASSFLIGRQETQYF	TGTGCCAGCAGCTTTCTGATCGGGAGACAAGAGACCCAGTACTTC
TRBJ1-1	TRBD1	once	TRBV19	CASSTTGGGTEAFF	TGTGCCAGTAGTACCACAGGGGGTGGGACTGAAGCTTTCTTT
TRBJ2-1	TRBD2	few	TRBV4-3	CASSQDDGGAIEQFF	TGCGCCAGCAGCCAGGACGACGGGGGGGCCATTGAGCAGTTCTTC
TRBJ2-7	TRBD1	NA	TRBV7-2	CASSPRLGQGVNRLEQYF	TGTGCCAGCAGCCCTCGGTTAGGACAGGGGGTCAACCGCCTCGAGCAGTACTTC
TRBJ1-1	NA	NA	TRBV30	CAWSVEVRQLNTEAFF	TGTGCCTGGAGTGTTGAGGTTAGGCAACTTAACACTGAAGCTTTCTTT
TRBJ1-2	NA	NA	TRBV19	CASSDSAGVYYGYTF	TGTGCCAGTAGTGATTCTGCAGGGGTTTACTATGGCTACACCTTC
TRBJ1-6	NA	NA	TRBV30	CAWSPDPNRALHF	TGTGCCTGGAGTCCCGATCCGAATAGAGCCCTCCACTTT
TRBJ1-2	NA	NA	TRBV6-4	CASSPDSSPNYGYTF	TGTGCCAGCAGCCCCGACAGCTCACCTAACTATGGCTACACCTTC
TRBJ1-5	NA	NA	TRBV19	CASNPDISNQPQHF	TGTGCCAGTAACCCGGACATTAGCAATCAGCCCCAGCATTTT
TRBJ2-2	NA	NA	TRBV2	CASSGAAGSGELFF	TGTGCCAGCAGTGGGGCCGCAGGGTCCGGGGAGCTGTTTTTT
TRBJ1-1	TRBD1	NA	TRBV28	CASSIPGQRAFF	TGTGCCAGCAGCATTCCGGGACAGCGAGCTTTCTTT
TRBJ1-1	NA	NA	TRBV6-6	CASSLVSGTAEAFF	TGTGCCAGCAGTCTGGTCTCAGGAACCGCTGAAGCTTTCTTT
TRBJ2-3	NA	NA	TRBV29-1	CSVLGGLGADTQYF	TGCAGCGTCCTGGGAGGTTTGGGGGCAGATACGCAGTATTTT